This T cell receptor beta chain was profiled in a study of identical twins (dated by TCRdb to the mid-2010s). Turning to the overall study: The study deep-sequenced TCR alpha and beta repertoires from monozygotic twins, unrelated adults of various ages and cord blood to test whether fetal clonotypes persist. To rule out contamination, the twin experiments were replicated at different times with different library preparation protocols. Overall results and qualifications from the work: Compared with coincidental sharing between unrelated individuals, out-of-frame TCR alpha sequences shared between twins showed an excess of sequences with low generation probability. The excess sharing between twins in beta out-of-frame sequences was weaker because fewer shared sequences reduced the signal-to-noise ratio. Recombination models systematically underestimated out-of-frame TCR alpha sharing in monozygotic twins but agreed with sharing between unrelated individuals. Conclusions relied on cross-sectional statistical analysis, since the same donors could not be followed over many years. Abundant cord blood beta clonotypes had fewer insertions, young adult naive repertoires showed a similar but weaker trend, and memory repertoires showed no such trend. Zero-insertion analyses could be partly confounded by invariant T cells such as MAIT and iNKT, though diverse VJ usage argued against such confounding for most clonotypes.

The method was 5' RACE. The instrument was an Illumina HiSeq 2000. Template switching added a universal primer binding site, and the final cDNA carried a unique molecular identifier that allowed TCR cDNA molecules to be counted accurately. First-strand cDNA for TCR alpha and beta chains was synthesized from specific primers in the conserved constant-segment region. Each cDNA library was double barcoded, with a SMART-Mk sample barcode plus Illumina barcodes, to control for contamination. TruSeq adapter sequences along with Illumina sample barcodes were introduced in two successive PCR steps. The Illumina HiSeq platform was used with custom primers to sequence TCR alpha and beta cDNA libraries. The original pipeline was this. Unique molecular identifiers were extracted from raw reads with MiGEC, and CDR3 positions were determined with MiXCR. For each individual, recombination models were inferred using an EM algorithm with the repgenHMM and IGoR tools. Shared clonotype analysis was performed with the tcR package in R, normalizing sharing by the product of cloneset sizes. To study raw recombination free of thymic and clonal selection effects, out-of-frame nonproductive sequences were analyzed. The public reads were reanalyzed by TCRdb: fastp trimming at Q25, MiXCR alignment, in-frame beta chains only. Every entry covers one CDR3 protein and lists the most common genes and DNA from its rows. TCRdb assigned the V and J calls; the authors' analysis was not used. This sample holds fewer than 350,000 distinct CDR3 sequences; under 9.5% were observed only once. Clones ranked in the top ten supply 2.1% of the sample.

Worth noting for this clonotype: The clone's antigen remains unknown. Base qualities are missing; no much larger clone stands one base away.

Every donor was a healthy Caucasian. Three pairs of female monozygotic twins, all aged about 18 to 29 years, made up the twin cohort. Using Miltenyi CD45RO+ enrichment and human naive T-cell isolation kits, memory (CD45RO+) and naive T cells were isolated from PBMC. The CDR3 spans 15 residues, from the cysteine through the phenylalanine. Only CDR3 DNA is held: 45 bases, read in frame from base 1. The junction carries 20 bases between V and J, which are trimmed by 4 bases and 7 bases respectively. Taken from the germline V gene, the CDR1 and CDR2 loops are SGHRS and YFSETQ. The same specimen was also included in a second study, on yellow fever vaccine responses in identical twins. The second study, in turn, reports: The authors reported that the T cell response to vaccination in identical twins appeared partly convergent and partly personalized. In the study, vaccine-responding T cell clones were precisely tracked in identical twins.

The chain was built from TRBV5-1 and TRBJ1-2; no D segment can be confidently identified. This receptor was obtained from a woman between 18 and 29 years old in good health. Sequencing used memory (CD45RO+) T cells sorted from blood. The label giving this sample's cell subset or site can be read as: CD45RO+ enriched T cells. CDR3 reads: CASSRGESRTVGYTF. The DNA reads TGCGCCAGCAGCCGTGGGGAGAGTAGGACGGTTGGCTACACCTTC. Joined to the reference TRBV5-1 and TRBJ1-2 proteins, this CDR3 gives the full variable domain: KAGVTQTPRYLIKTRGQQVTLSCSPISGHRSVSWYQQTPGQGLQFLFEYFSETQRNKGNFPGRFSGRQFSNSRSEMNVSTLELGDSALYLCASSRGESRTVGYTFGSGTRLTVV.